One and the same sample provided the 14 T cell receptor beta chains below, sequenced in a study of monozygotic twins with inflammatory bowel disease. TCRdb reprocessed the 5' RACE reads, keeping one entry per CDR3 protein, no DNA. The listing records 420,000 or so distinct CDR3 sequences. Material for sequencing was blood. Receptor source: a human donor with ulcerative colitis or Crohn's disease, or a healthy co-twin of an affected twin (not recorded which).

The chain recombines TRBV7-8 with TRBJ2-1; TCRdb returns TRBD2, unconfirmable since there is no DNA. The length of the CDR3 is 14 residues. Germline values: CDR1 SGHVS, CDR2 FQNEAQ. The CDR3 sequence is CASSRGSEFSEQFF.

The V and J genes are TRBV6-6 and TRBJ2-7; TCRdb outputs TRBD1, but without DNA this stays unchecked. The germline CDR1 and CDR2 sequences are MNHNY and SVGAGI (reference sequence). The CDR3 spans 11 residues. CDR3 residues: CASRTGYEQYF.

V and J are TRBV20-1 and TRBJ2-1; the D call from TCRdb, TRBD2, cannot be confirmed without DNA. The CDR3 totals 15 residues. CDR1 and CDR2 (germline): DFQATT, SNEGSKA (reference sequence). CDR3 sequence reads: CSARGRTSGGPEQFF.

The chain combines TRBV7-9 with TRBJ2-1; lacking DNA, the TRBD1 call made by TCRdb goes unchecked. The CDR3 loop spans 13 amino acids. Germline CDR1 and CDR2: SEHNR and FQNEAQ (reference sequence). This CDR3 is CASSSGQESEQFF.

This chain links TRBV27 with TRBJ1-1; absent DNA, TCRdb's TRBD1 call cannot be checked. CDR1 is MNHEY and CDR2 is SMNVEV in the germline V gene (reference sequence). The CDR3 consists of 13 residues. CDR3 sequence reads: CASSLSRDTEAFF.

The genes are TRBV4-3 and TRBJ2-7; checking the TCRdb D call of TRBD2 is not possible without DNA. From germline, CDR1 is LGHNA and CDR2 YSLEER. CDR3 length: 16 residues. Here the CDR3 reads CASSLRRGGEGYEQYF.

The genes are TRBV5-1 and TRBJ2-1; TCRdb calls TRBD2, which cannot be checked without DNA. This CDR3 has 14 amino acids. The germline gives CDR1 SGHRS, CDR2 YFSETQ. The CDR3 reads CASSPSVSAHEQFF.

The chain couples TRBV20-1 to TRBJ2-4; TCRdb's assignment of TRBD1 cannot be checked, as there is no DNA. The germline CDR1 and CDR2 sequences are DFQATT and SNEGSKA (reference sequence). This CDR3 comprises 14 residues. The CDR3 sequence: CSARARTAKNMQYF.

This rearrangement joins TRBV10-2 to TRBJ2-7; without DNA, the TCRdb call of TRBD2 cannot be checked. CDR1 is WSHSY, CDR2 SAAADI, per germline. The CDR3 length is 14 residues. The CDR3 spells CASSEFRRRGEQYF.

The chain uses TRBV5-1 and TRBJ2-7; TCRdb designates TRBD1, a call that cannot be tested without DNA. CDR1 is SGHRS and CDR2 is YFSETQ in the germline V gene. This CDR3 region has 15 residues. The CDR3 loop is CASSLGQTASYEQYF.

The chain links TRBV3-1 to TRBJ2-1; checking the TCRdb D call of TRBD2 is not possible without DNA. The germline gives CDR1 LGHDT, CDR2 YNNKEL (reference sequence). The length of the CDR3 is 20 residues. This CDR3 is CASSPFAPGLGTGVVNEQFF.

The J gene is TRBJ2-3, the V gene TRBV7-9; TCRdb calls TRBD2, which cannot be checked without DNA. CDR1 and CDR2 (germline): SEHNR, FQNEAQ (reference sequence). The CDR3 is 14 residues long. The CDR3: CASSLGGGKDTQYF.

This chain's CDR3 is CASSPSGLSSGNTIYF. The gene calls are TRBV27 and TRBJ1-3. Per germline, CDR1 MNHEY and CDR2 SMNVEV (reference sequence). The CDR3 consists of 16 residues.

The V and J genes are TRBV20-1 and TRBJ2-7; as DNA is missing, the TRBD2 call by TCRdb cannot be tested. There are 14 residues in the CDR3. Germline assignment: CDR1 DFQATT and CDR2 SNEGSKA (reference sequence). The CDR3 sequence is CSARRQSASYEQYF.